This entry is about one T cell receptor beta chain. Its antigen is as yet unknown. The sample belongs to a study of regulatory dendritic cells for organ transplantation. Study-level results: Resting memory CD8+ T cells held the most alloreactive clonotypes. Memory CD8+ clonal expansion seemed more limited with regulatory than mature dendritic cells. Naive CD4+ and CD8+ repertoires were highly diverse; memory CD8+ was most oligoclonal.

Sequenced by immunoSEQ multiplex PCR; TCRdb stores in-frame clones only, minus some. The sample totals 49 clones. This CDR3 is 18 amino acids long. Germline CDR1 is SGHNT and CDR2 is YYREEE (reference sequence). Trimming stripped 1 base from V and 1 base from J, with 19 bases between. Sequencing input: dendritic cells cultured alone as a control. This clonotype was sampled from a human donor in good health and provided the allogeneic stimulator dendritic cells. J is TRBJ2-3 and V is TRBV5-4; D perhaps matches TRBD2 (5 bases). CDR3 DNA sequence: TGTGCCAGCAGCTTGAAACCGGGCCGCGGACTTGGCACAGATACGCAGTATTTT. Its translation is CASSLKPGRGLGTDTQYF.